These T cell receptor beta chains were read from a single sample in a study of chemoradiotherapy in HPV16-positive cancers. This table comes from immunoSEQ multiplex PCR, and its TCRdb copy is limited to in-frame clones, with some not included. The sample includes more than 35,000 clones, approximately 73% of them seen just once. The sequencing used blood, collected from a patient who underwent chemoradiotherapy. The source of these receptors is a human donor with HPV-associated anogenital cancer. The conserved cysteine and the conserved F or W are not part of the CDR3 here. The D gene is left open where the match is weak. Some rows mark clone size as missing; the rest say once, few, many or name a class of expanded clone.

d_call clone_size j_call v_call cdr3_aa
- - TRBJ1-4 TRBV5-1 ASSQDSTNEKLF
- - TRBJ2-7 TRBV7-3 ASSPQGGPYEQY
- - TRBJ1-3 TRBV30 AWSVQGSGNTIY
- once TRBJ1-2 TRBV28 ASEGVGTLHYGYT
- - TRBJ2-7 TRBV5-1 ASSSMGSREQY
TRBD1 - TRBJ1-1 TRBV25-1 ASRPGQGLENTEAF
- - TRBJ2-7 TRBV5-1 ASSLELGSIYEQY
- once TRBJ1-5 TRBV12-5 ASGLAPDFNQPQH
- - TRBJ1-2 TRBV5-1 ASSSEGTAYGYT
- - TRBJ1-1 TRBV28 ASRETVNTEAF
- - TRBJ1-1 TRBV18 ASSQSRDGDNTEAF
TRBD2 - TRBJ2-7 TRBV11-3 ASSLSGRGEQY
TRBD1 - TRBJ2-7 TRBV6-1 ASSTTGAEQY
- few TRBJ2-5 TRBV5-1 ASSLATGETQY
TRBD1 once TRBJ2-7 TRBV5-6 ASSLVEGQGYYEQY
- - TRBJ2-2 TRBV7-6 ASKLGAGDTGELF
- once TRBJ1-4 TRBV5-1 ASSLAPKDLLF
- few TRBJ1-4 TRBV30 AWSVRGEKLF
- - TRBJ1-1 TRBV5-1 ASSLVVNTEAF
TRBD1 - TRBJ1-1 TRBV10-3 AIGTTGGTEAF